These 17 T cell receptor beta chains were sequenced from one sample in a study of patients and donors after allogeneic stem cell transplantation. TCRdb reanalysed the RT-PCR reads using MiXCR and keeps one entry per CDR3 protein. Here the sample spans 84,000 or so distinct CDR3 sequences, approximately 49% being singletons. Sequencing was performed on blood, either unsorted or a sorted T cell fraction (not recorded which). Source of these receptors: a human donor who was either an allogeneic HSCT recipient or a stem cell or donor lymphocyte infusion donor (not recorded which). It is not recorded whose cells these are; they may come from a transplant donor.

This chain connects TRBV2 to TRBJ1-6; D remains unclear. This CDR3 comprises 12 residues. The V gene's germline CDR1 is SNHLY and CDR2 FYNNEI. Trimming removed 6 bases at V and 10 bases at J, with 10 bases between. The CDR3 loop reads CASRTLGSPLHF. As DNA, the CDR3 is TGTGCCAGCAGAACTCTGGGATCACCCCTCCACTTT.

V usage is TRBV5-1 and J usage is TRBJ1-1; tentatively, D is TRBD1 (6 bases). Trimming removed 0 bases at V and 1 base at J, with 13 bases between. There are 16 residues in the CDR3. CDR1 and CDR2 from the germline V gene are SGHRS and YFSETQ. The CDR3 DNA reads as TGCGCCAGCAGCTTGGTTGGGGGGGCAGGGAACACTGAAGCTTTCTTT. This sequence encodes CASSLVGGAGNTEAFF.

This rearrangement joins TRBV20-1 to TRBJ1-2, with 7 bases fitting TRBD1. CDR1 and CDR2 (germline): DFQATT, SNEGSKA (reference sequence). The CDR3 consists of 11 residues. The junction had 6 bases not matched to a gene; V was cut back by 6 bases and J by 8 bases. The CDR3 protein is CSAPTQGGYTF. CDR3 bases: TGCAGTGCCCCAACACAGGGGGGCTACACCTTC.

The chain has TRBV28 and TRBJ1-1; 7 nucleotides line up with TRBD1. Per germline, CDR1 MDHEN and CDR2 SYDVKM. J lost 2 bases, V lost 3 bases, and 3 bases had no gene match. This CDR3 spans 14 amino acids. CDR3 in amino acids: CASSFDRDNTEAFF. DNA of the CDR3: TGTGCCAGCAGTTTCGACAGGGATAACACTGAAGCTTTCTTT. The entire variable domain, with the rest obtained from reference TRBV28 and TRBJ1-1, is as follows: DVKVTQSSRYLVKRTGEKVFLECVQDMDHENMFWYRQDPGLGLRLIYFSYDVKMKEKGDIPEGYSVSREKKERFSLILESASTNQTSMYLCASSFDRDNTEAFFGQGTRLTVV.

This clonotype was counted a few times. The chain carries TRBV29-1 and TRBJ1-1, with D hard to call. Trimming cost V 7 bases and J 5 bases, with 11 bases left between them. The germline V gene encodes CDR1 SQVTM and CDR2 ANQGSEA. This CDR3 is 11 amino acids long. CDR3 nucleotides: TGCAGCGCCGTACGGGAGACTGAAGCTTTCTTT. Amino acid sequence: CSAVRETEAFF.

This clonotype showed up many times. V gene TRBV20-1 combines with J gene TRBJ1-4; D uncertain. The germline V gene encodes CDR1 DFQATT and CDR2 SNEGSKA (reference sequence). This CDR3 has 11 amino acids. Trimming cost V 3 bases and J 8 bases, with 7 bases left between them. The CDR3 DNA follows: TGCAGTGCTAGTTACGAGGAAAAACTGTTTTTT. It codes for CSASYEEKLFF.

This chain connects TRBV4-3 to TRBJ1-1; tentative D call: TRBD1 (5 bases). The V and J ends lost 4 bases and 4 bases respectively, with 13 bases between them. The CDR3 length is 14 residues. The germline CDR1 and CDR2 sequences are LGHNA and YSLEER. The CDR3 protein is CASSRFRDVTEAFF. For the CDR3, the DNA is TGCGCCAGCAGCCGGTTCCGGGACGTCACTGAAGCTTTCTTT.

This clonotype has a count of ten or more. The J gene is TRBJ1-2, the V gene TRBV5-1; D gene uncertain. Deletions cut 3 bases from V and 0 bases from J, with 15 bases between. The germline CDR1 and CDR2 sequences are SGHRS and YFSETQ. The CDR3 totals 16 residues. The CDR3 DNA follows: TGCGCCAGCAGCTCCCGGTCTGGGAATTCTAACTATGGCTACACCTTC. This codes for CASSSRSGNSNYGYTF.

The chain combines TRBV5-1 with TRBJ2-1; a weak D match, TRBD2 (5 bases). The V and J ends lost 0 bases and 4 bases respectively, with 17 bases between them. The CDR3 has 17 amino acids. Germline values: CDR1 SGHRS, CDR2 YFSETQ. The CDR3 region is CASSLDGLSGPYNEQFF. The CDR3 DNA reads TGCGCCAGCAGCTTGGACGGCCTCAGCGGCCCTTACAATGAGCAGTTCTTC. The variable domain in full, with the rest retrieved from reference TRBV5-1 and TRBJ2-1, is KAGVTQTPRYLIKTRGQQVTLSCSPISGHRSVSWYQQTPGQGLQFLFEYFSETQRNKGNFPGRFSGRQFSNSRSEMNVSTLELGDSALYLCASSLDGLSGPYNEQFFGPGTRLTVL.

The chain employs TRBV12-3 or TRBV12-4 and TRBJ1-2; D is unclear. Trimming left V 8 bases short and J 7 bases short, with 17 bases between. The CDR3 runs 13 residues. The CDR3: CASALREGGGYTF. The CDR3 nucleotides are TGTGCCAGCGCATTACGGGAGGGAGGTGGCTACACCTTC.

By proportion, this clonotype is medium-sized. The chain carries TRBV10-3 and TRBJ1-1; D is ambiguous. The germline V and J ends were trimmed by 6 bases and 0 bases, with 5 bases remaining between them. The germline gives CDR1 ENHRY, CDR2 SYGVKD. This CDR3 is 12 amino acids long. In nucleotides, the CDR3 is TGTGCCATCAGAACAGTGAACACTGAAGCTTTCTTT. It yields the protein CAIRTVNTEAFF.

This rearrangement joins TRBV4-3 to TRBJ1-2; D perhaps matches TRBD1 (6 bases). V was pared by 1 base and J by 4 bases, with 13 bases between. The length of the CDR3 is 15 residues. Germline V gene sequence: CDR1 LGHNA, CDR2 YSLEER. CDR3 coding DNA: TGCGCCAGCAGCCAAGTAACAGGGTTTGCCTATGGCTACACCTTC. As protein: CASSQVTGFAYGYTF.

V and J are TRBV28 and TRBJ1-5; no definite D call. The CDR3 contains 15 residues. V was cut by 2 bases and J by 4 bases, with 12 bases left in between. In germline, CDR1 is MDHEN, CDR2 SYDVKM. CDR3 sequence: CASSLMEGRNQPQHF. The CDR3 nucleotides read TGTGCCAGCAGTTTAATGGAGGGTAGAAATCAGCCCCAGCATTTT.

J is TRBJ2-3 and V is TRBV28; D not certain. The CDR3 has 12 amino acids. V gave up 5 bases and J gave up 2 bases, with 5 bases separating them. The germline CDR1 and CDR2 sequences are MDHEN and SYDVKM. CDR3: CASSRSTDTQYF. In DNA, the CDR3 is TGTGCCAGCAGTCGGTCCACAGATACGCAGTATTTT. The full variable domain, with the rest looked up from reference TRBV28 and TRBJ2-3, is DVKVTQSSRYLVKRTGEKVFLECVQDMDHENMFWYRQDPGLGLRLIYFSYDVKMKEKGDIPEGYSVSREKKERFSLILESASTNQTSMYLCASSRSTDTQYFGPGTRLTVL.

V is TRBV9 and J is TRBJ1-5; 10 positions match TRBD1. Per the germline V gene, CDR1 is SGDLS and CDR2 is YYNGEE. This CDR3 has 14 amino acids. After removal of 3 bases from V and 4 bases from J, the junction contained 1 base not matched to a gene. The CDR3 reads CASSADRGNQPQHF. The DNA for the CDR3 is TGTGCCAGCAGCGCGGACAGGGGGAATCAGCCCCAGCATTTT.

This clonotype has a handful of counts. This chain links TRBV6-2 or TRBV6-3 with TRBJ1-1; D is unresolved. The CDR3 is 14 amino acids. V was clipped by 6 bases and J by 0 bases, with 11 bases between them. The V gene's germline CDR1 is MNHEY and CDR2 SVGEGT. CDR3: CASRGGPLNTEAFF. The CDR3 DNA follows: TGTGCCAGCAGAGGAGGACCGTTGAACACTGAAGCTTTCTTT.

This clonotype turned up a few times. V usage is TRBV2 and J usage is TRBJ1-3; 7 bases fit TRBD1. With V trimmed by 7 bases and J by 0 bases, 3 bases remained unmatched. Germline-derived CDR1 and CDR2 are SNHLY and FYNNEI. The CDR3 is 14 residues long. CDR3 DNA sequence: TGTGCCAGCACCAGGGGGGACTCTGGAAACACCATATATTTT. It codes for CASTRGDSGNTIYF.